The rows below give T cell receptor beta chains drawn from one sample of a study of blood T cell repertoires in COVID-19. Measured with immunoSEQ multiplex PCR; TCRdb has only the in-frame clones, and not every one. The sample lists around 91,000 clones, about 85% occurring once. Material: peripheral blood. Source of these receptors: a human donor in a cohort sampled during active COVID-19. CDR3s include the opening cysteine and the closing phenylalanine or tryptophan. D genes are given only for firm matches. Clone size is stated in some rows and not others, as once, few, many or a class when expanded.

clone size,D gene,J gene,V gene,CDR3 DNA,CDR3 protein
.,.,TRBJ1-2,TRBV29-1,TGCAGCGTTGAAGACTTGACAGTCAACTATGGCTACACCTTC,CSVEDLTVNYGYTF
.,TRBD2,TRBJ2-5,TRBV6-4,TGTGCCAGCAGTGTTACCGGGACTAGCAAGGAGACCCAGTACTTC,CASSVTGTSKETQYF
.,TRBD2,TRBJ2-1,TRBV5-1,TGCGCCAGCAGCCCCTCGGGGGTAGCGGGGGGGAAGCAGTTCTTC,CASSPSGVAGGKQFF
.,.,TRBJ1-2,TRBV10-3,TGTGCCATCAGTGAGTCGCAACAGGGTAAGATCGGCTACACCTTC,CAISESQQGKIGYTF
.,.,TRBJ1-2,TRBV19,TGTGCCAGCGGACAGTCCAACTATGGCTACACCTTC,CASGQSNYGYTF
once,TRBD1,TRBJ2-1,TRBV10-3,TGTGCCATACGGACAGGCTCCTACAATGAGCAGTTCTTC,CAIRTGSYNEQFF
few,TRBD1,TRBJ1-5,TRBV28,TGTGCCAGCAGTGCCCGACAGGGACCGCCCCAGCATTTT,CASSARQGPPQHF
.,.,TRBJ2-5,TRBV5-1,TGCGCCAGCAGCTCCGGTAGCAGACAAGAGACCCAGTACTTC,CASSSGSRQETQYF
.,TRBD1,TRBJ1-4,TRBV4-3,TGCGCCAGCAGCCAAGGACAGGGGGGGGCGGAAAAACTGTTTTTT,CASSQGQGGAEKLFF
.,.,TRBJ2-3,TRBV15,TGTGCCACCAGCAGAGATGGGGCAGGGGGGACCCTAAATACGCAGTATTTT,CATSRDGAGGTLNTQYF
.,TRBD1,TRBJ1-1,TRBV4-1,TGCGCCAGCAGCCAAGATGGTATACAGGGGAAGTCTGAAGCTTTCTTT,CASSQDGIQGKSEAFF
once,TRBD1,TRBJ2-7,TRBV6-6,TGTGCCAGCAGTGGGGACAGCTCCTACGAGCAGTACTTC,CASSGDSSYEQYF
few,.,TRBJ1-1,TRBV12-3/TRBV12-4,TGTGCCAGCAGTTTCGACAGTAGGTCCGAAGCTTTCTTT,CASSFDSRSEAFF
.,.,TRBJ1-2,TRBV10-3,TGTGCCATCAGACAGACTAGTCCTAACTATGGCTACACCTTC,CAIRQTSPNYGYTF
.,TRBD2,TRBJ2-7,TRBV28,TGTGCCAGCAGGCAGACTAGCGGGAGGTTACACGAGCAGTACTTC,CASRQTSGRLHEQYF
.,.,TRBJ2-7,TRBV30,TGTGCCTGGAGTGTTCGCGGCAGGGAAAACGAGCAGTACTTC,CAWSVRGRENEQYF
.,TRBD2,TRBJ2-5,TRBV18,TGTGCCAGCTCACCCTCTGTGCGGGGGGAGACCCAGTACTTC,CASSPSVRGETQYF
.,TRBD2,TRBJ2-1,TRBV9,TGTGCCAGCAGCGCAGTTGGTGGCGGGGGGAGCTCCTACAATGAGCAGTTCTTC,CASSAVGGGGSSYNEQFF
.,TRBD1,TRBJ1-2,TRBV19,TGTGCCAGTACCATCAAGGGGGCAGAGTGGTATGGCTACACCTTC,CASTIKGAEWYGYTF
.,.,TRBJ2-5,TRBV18,TGTGCCAGCTCACCTCGCCGACAGTTAGGGGCGGCGGAGACCCAGTACTTC,CASSPRRQLGAAETQYF
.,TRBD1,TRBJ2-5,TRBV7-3,TGTGCCAGCAGCTGGGACAGGGGGGAGACCCAGTACTTC,CASSWDRGETQYF
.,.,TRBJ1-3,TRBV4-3,TGCGCCAGCAGCCAAGATTCCTTCTCTGGAAACACCATATATTTT,CASSQDSFSGNTIYF
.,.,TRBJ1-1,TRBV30,TGTGGCTGCGGCAGGGGAAACACTGAAGCTTTCTTT,CGCGRGNTEAFF
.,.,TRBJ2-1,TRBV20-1,TGCAGTGCTAGGAGCGACAATGAGCAGTTCTTC,CSARSDNEQFF
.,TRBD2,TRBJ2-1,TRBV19,TGTGCCAGTAGTATAGATTGGCGGGAGAGCCTGAACAATGAGCAGTTCTTC,CASSIDWRESLNNEQFF
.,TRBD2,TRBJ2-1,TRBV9,TGTGCCAGCAGCCCCTTTTTAGCGGGGGCCTACAATGAGCAGTTCTTC,CASSPFLAGAYNEQFF
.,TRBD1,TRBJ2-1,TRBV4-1,TGCGCCAGCAGCGTCCGGGACAGGGGGTCCTACAATGAGCAGTTCTTC,CASSVRDRGSYNEQFF
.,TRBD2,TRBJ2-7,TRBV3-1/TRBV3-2,TGTGCCAGCAGCCAAGATTGGCGGGAGGCCTACGAGCAGTACTTC,CASSQDWREAYEQYF
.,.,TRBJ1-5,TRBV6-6,TGTGCCAGCAGTAATGCCCCACCAGAGGGCAATCAGCCCCAGCATTTT,CASSNAPPEGNQPQHF
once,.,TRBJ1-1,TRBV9,TGTGCCAGCAGCGTAGGAGGCTACACTGAAGCTTTCTTT,CASSVGGYTEAFF
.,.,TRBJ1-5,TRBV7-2,TGTGCCAGCAGCTGGACAAGTAATAGCAATCAGCCCCAGCATTTT,CASSWTSNSNQPQHF
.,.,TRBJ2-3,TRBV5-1,TGCGCCAGCAGCCCAGCGTCGAGCGGAAGATCAGATACGCAGTATTTT,CASSPASSGRSDTQYF
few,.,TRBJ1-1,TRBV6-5,TGTGCCAGCAGTACCGGACAGCTGAACACTGAAGCTTTCTTT,CASSTGQLNTEAFF
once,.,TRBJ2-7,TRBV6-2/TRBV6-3,TGTGCCAGCAGTGTTTCGGGGAGGAATCGCGAGCAGTACTTC,CASSVSGRNREQYF
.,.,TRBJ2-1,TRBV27,TGTGCCAGCAGTTCGGCGGAAAGCTTGCGGTTCTTC,CASSSAESLRFF
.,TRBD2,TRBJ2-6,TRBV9,TGTGCCAGCAGCGCTAACTTAGGACTAGCGGGAACGGGGGCCAACGTCCTGACTTTC,CASSANLGLAGTGANVLTF
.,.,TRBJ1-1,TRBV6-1,TGTGCCAGCAGTGATCCTCCCCTGAACACTGAAGCTTTCTTT,CASSDPPLNTEAFF
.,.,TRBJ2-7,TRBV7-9,TGTGCCAGCAGCGTACAGGGCCCGCAGTACTTC,CASSVQGPQYF
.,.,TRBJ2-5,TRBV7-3,TGTGCCAGCAGCTTAGGGTCAGTGAGAGGAGAGACCCAGTACTTC,CASSLGSVRGETQYF
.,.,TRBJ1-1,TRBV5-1,TGCGCCAGCAGCGTGGCCGGGAGCTCCCGTGAAGCTTTCTTT,CASSVAGSSREAFF
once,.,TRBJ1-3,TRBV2,TGTGCCAGCGATCGCTGGGGGGGCGAGGGAAACACCATATATTTT,CASDRWGGEGNTIYF
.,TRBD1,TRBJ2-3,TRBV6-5,TGTGCCAGCAGTTATGACAGGGCAACGGCAGATACGCAGTATTTT,CASSYDRATADTQYF
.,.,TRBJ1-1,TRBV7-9,TGTGCCAGCAGACCGACGACAGAAAACACTGAAGCTTTCTTT,CASRPTTENTEAFF
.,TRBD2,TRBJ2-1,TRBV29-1,TGCAGCGTTGAGGGACTAGCAAATGAGCAGTTCTTC,CSVEGLANEQFF
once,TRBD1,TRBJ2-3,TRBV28,TGTGCCAGCAGTTCAGGGTACAGGGGCGGAACAGATACGCAGTATTTT,CASSSGYRGGTDTQYF
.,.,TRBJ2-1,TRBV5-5,TGTGCCAGCAGCTTGGAAGGGGTTTCCTACAATGAGCAGTTCTTC,CASSLEGVSYNEQFF
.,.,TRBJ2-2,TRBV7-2,TGTGCCAGCAGCTCAAGGACAGCCGTTAACACCGGGGAGCTGTTTTTT,CASSSRTAVNTGELFF
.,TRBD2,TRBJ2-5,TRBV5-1,TGCGCCAGCAGCCCTCGGACTAGCGGGAGTTTGGAGACCCAGTACTTC,CASSPRTSGSLETQYF
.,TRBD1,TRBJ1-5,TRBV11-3,TGTGCCAGCAGCACCACAGGGGATAGCAATCAGCCCCAGCATTTT,CASSTTGDSNQPQHF
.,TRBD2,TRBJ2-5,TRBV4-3,TGCGCCAGCAGCCAAGATTGGGGACTATCGTACCAAGAGACCCAGTACTTC,CASSQDWGLSYQETQYF